Below are 11 T cell receptor beta chains sequenced from a single sample in a study of shared clonotypes between healthy human individuals (dated by TCRdb to about 2020). The protocol used for the library was the immunoSEQ multiplex PCR assay. Drawn from immuneACCESS, this table holds only the in-frame rearrangements with V and J called that TCRdb kept. Clones are partly lost; checked studies trace under half to an unresolved V gene and leave the rest unexplained. A total of 1.6 million or so clones appear in this sample, around 98.5% of them only once. The ten largest account for over 0.3% of the sample. Sequencing used naive CD4+ T cells sorted from blood. Sample cell subset or site, as interpreted from the label and publication: CD45RA+ positively selected. The receptors here all came from a man aged 25 to 45 in good health.

J is TRBJ2-2 and V is TRBV7-9; 7 bases align to TRBD1. The CDR3 consists of 16 residues. Losses at the gene ends were 5 bases for V and 7 bases for J; bases not matched to a gene: 13. In germline, CDR1 is SEHNR, CDR2 FQNEAQ (reference sequence). The CDR3: CASSAWGTGVGGELFF. The CDR3 coding sequence is TGTGCCAGCAGCGCATGGGGTACAGGGGTCGGCGGGGAGCTGTTTTTT.

The chain has TRBV14 and TRBJ2-7, with D possibly TRBD1 on 6 matching bases. V gave up 4 bases and J gave up 0 bases, with 10 bases separating them. The CDR3 runs 14 residues. Germline V gene lookup returns CDR1 SGHDN and CDR2 FVKESK. For the CDR3, the DNA is TGTGCCAGCAGCCCGAGGGGGTCCTCCTACGAGCAGTACTTC. Amino acids: CASSPRGSSYEQYF. The full variable domain, with the rest looked up from reference TRBV14 and TRBJ2-7, is EAGVTQFPSHSVIEKGQTVTLRCDPISGHDNLYWYRRVMGKEIKFLLHFVKESKQDESGMPNNRFLAERTGGTYSTLKVQPAELEDSGVYFCASSPRGSSYEQYFGPGTRLTVT.

The J gene is TRBJ2-3, the V gene TRBV4-1; 15 bases line up with TRBD2. V lost 4 bases to trimming and J lost 0 bases; unmatched junction nucleotides: 8. Germline values: CDR1 MGHRA, CDR2 YSYEKL. CDR3 length equals 19 residues. The CDR3 DNA is TGCGCCAGCAGCCTGGGACTAGCGGGAGGTCCAGGGAGCACAGATACGCAGTATTTT. Amino acid sequence: CASSLGLAGGPGSTDTQYF.

For the CDR3, the DNA is TGCGCCAGCAGCCAGAATCCGGGACAGGGGAACTACGAGCAGTACTTC. Translating gives CASSQNPGQGNYEQYF. The chain links TRBV4-3 to TRBJ2-7; 10 bases are shared with TRBD1. V trimming: 3 bases; J trimming: 3 bases; junction bases outside the gene matches: 8. Germline values: CDR1 LGHNA, CDR2 YSLEER. This CDR3 comprises 16 residues.

The J gene is TRBJ2-7, the V gene TRBV28, with unresolved D. CDR1 and CDR2 from the germline V gene are MDHEN and SYDVKM. The ends were cut back, 4 bases at V and 7 bases at J, with 11 bases in the middle. The CDR3 length is 12 residues. CDR3 coding DNA: TGTGCCAGCAGTTCCGGTGTCTGGGAGCAGTACTTC. This codes for CASSSGVWEQYF. Combining the CDR3 with reference TRBV28 and TRBJ2-7 gives the whole variable domain DVKVTQSSRYLVKRTGEKVFLECVQDMDHENMFWYRQDPGLGLRLIYFSYDVKMKEKGDIPEGYSVSREKKERFSLILESASTNQTSMYLCASSSGVWEQYFGPGTRLTVT.

Concerning this clone itself: One junction end disagrees with the germline gene, perhaps due to a read error. This specimen includes other DNA sequences encoding the same CDR3. V gene TRBV7-7 combines with J gene TRBJ2-7; D perhaps matches TRBD2 (6 bases). The CDR3 consists of 14 residues. The germline gives CDR1 SSHAT, CDR2 FNYEAQ (reference sequence). This chain's CDR3 is CASSLGTGSYEQYF. CDR3 bases: TGTGCTAGCAGCTTAGGGACTGGATCCTACGAGCAGTACTTC.

The chain is built from TRBV18 and TRBJ2-5; weak D call: TRBD2 (5 bases). The V gene lost 3 bases and the J gene lost 3 bases, with 17 bases spanning the gap. CDR1 is KGHSH, CDR2 LQKENI, per germline. This CDR3 comprises 16 residues. This chain's CDR3 is CASSPLQVSVEETQYF. For the CDR3, the DNA is TGTGCCAGCTCACCCCTTCAAGTTAGCGTCGAAGAGACCCAGTACTTC.

The CDR3 nucleotides are TGTGCCAGCAGCTTAGTCCCCGCGAACACCGGGGAGCTGTTTTTT. This codes for CASSLVPANTGELFF. The chain joins TRBV11-2 to TRBJ2-2; no definite D call. V was trimmed by 1 base and J by 0 bases, leaving 6 bases between them. Germline V CDR1 and CDR2: SGHAT, FQNNGV. The CDR3 contains 15 residues.

The J gene is TRBJ2-2, the V gene TRBV15; 7 nucleotides align to TRBD2. The CDR3 totals 16 residues. Losses at the gene ends were 0 bases for V and 8 bases for J; bases not matched to a gene: 9. Germline V CDR1 and CDR2: LNHNV, YYDKDF (reference sequence). The CDR3 spells CATSRDLRGESGELFF. The DNA for the CDR3 is TGTGCCACCAGCAGAGATCTTCGGGGGGAATCAGGGGAGCTGTTTTTT.

J is TRBJ2-7 and V is TRBV28; D might be TRBD1 (6 bases). Trimming cost V 3 bases and J 5 bases, with 14 bases left between them. Germline V lookup: CDR1 MDHEN, CDR2 SYDVKM. CDR3 length: 14 residues. CDR3 DNA sequence: TGTGCCAGCAGTTTCGGCCAGGGGAGCGACGAGCAGTACTTC. It translates to CASSFGQGSDEQYF.

V is TRBV7-9 and J is TRBJ2-1; TRBD2 matches 9 bases. Germline CDR1 SEHNR, CDR2 FQNEAQ (reference sequence). V shed 1 base, J shed 7 bases, and the junction held 5 bases outside the gene matches. The CDR3 runs 15 residues. As DNA, the CDR3 is TGTGCCAGCAGCTTAGAGGGCGGGAGGGGAAATGAGCAGTTCTTC. The encoded protein is CASSLEGGRGNEQFF.